These T cell receptor beta chains were read from a single sample in a study of blood T cell repertoires in COVID-19. Only in-frame clones appear in the TCRdb table, and some are missing; sequencing was by immunoSEQ multiplex PCR. The sample lists about 200,000 clones; 70% to 90% were seen once. Sequenced: peripheral blood. Source of these receptors: a woman aged 45-60 years with active or convalescent COVID-19. Each CDR3 is given with its conserved first and last residue. D genes are given only for firm matches. Only part of the rows carry a size: once, few, many, or a class if the clone is expanded.

J	size	length	V	D	CDR3	DNA
TRBJ2-5	.	15	TRBV29-1	TRBD2	CCVDLAGGGGETQYF	TGCTGCGTTGACCTAGCGGGGGGCGGGGGGGAGACCCAGTACTTC
TRBJ1-4	few	13	TRBV6-5	.	CASTGGTNEKLFF	TGTGCCAGCACCGGGGGAACTAATGAAAAACTGTTTTTT
TRBJ2-6	.	13	TRBV19	.	CASRLSGANVLTF	TGTGCCAGCAGGCTCTCTGGGGCCAACGTCCTGACTTTC
TRBJ1-4	.	14	TRBV2	.	CASRIHLTGEKLFF	TGTGCCAGCAGGATCCACCTAACGGGTGAAAAACTGTTTTTT
TRBJ1-5	.	15	TRBV18	.	CASSPNKGGDQPQHF	TGTGCCAGCTCACCAAACAAAGGCGGGGATCAGCCCCAGCATTTT
TRBJ2-1	.	15	TRBV19	TRBD2	CASVLGGGALNEQFF	TGTGCCAGTGTTCTGGGCGGGGGGGCCCTCAATGAGCAGTTCTTC
TRBJ2-3	.	15	TRBV9	TRBD1	CASSARQGTTDTQYF	TGTGCCAGCAGCGCACGACAGGGTACAACAGATACGCAGTATTTT
TRBJ1-1	.	13	TRBV5-5	.	CASSLAPNTEAFF	TGTGCCAGCAGCTTGGCTCCGAACACTGAAGCTTTCTTT
TRBJ2-1	.	11	TRBV5-1	.	CASRQGGEQFF	TGCGCCAGCAGGCAGGGTGGTGAGCAGTTCTTC
TRBJ1-2	.	15	TRBV28	.	CASSLPSQGLDGYTF	TGTGCCAGCAGTTTACCCTCCCAGGGTCTGGATGGCTACACCTTC
TRBJ1-2	.	16	TRBV6-4	.	CASSDSNRFLFYGYTF	TGTGCCAGCAGTGACTCGAATCGGTTCCTGTTCTATGGCTACACCTTC
TRBJ2-3	.	15	TRBV5-1	.	CASSLDGEPMGTQYF	TGCGCCAGCAGCTTGGATGGGGAGCCCATGGGTACGCAGTATTTT
TRBJ2-2	.	13	TRBV24-1	.	CATSDPPRGELFF	TGTGCCACCAGTGACCCCCCGAGAGGGGAGCTGTTTTTT
TRBJ1-2	.	14	TRBV20-1	.	CSASLPGSNYGYTF	TGCAGTGCTAGTCTCCCTGGCTCTAACTATGGCTACACCTTC
TRBJ2-7	.	14	TRBV30	TRBD1	CAWSLDRGGLEQYF	TGTGCCTGGAGTCTGGACAGGGGGGGTCTCGAGCAGTACTTC
TRBJ1-3	.	11	TRBV12-3/TRBV12-4	.	CASSPGVTIYF	TGTGCCAGCAGCCCAGGGGTCACCATATATTTT
TRBJ2-3	.	13	TRBV5-4	.	CASSLLLADTQYF	TGTGCCAGCAGCTTGCTGCTAGCAGATACGCAGTATTTT
TRBJ2-3	.	15	TRBV6-5	TRBD1	CASRQQGASTDTQYF	TGTGCCAGCAGACAACAGGGGGCGAGCACAGATACGCAGTATTTT
TRBJ2-7	.	12	TRBV30	.	CAWSLAFYEQYF	TGTGCCTGGAGTTTAGCTTTCTACGAGCAGTACTTC
TRBJ1-4	.	15	TRBV2	.	CASSEIGGINEKLFF	TGTGCCAGCAGTGAAATAGGGGGAATTAATGAAAAACTGTTTTTT
TRBJ2-3	.	15	TRBV24-1	TRBD2	CATSDFARGADTQYF	TGTGCCACCAGTGATTTCGCCCGGGGGGCAGATACGCAGTATTTT
TRBJ1-1	.	15	TRBV28	.	CASSPQPDGSTEAFF	TGTGCCAGCAGTCCGCAGCCCGACGGGAGCACTGAAGCTTTCTTT
TRBJ1-2	.	11	TRBV19	.	CASRETEGYTF	TGTGCCAGTAGAGAGACAGAGGGCTACACCTTC
TRBJ1-1	.	16	TRBV7-2	.	CASSFYPPGRYTEAFF	TGTGCCAGCAGCTTTTACCCTCCGGGAAGATACACTGAAGCTTTCTTT
TRBJ1-1	.	16	TRBV27	.	CASSLDRPNLNTEAFF	TGTGCCAGCAGCCTAGACAGGCCCAATCTGAACACTGAAGCTTTCTTT
TRBJ1-2	.	16	TRBV18	TRBD1	CASSPLRDRGSDGYTF	TGTGCCAGCTCACCCCTCCGGGACAGGGGTTCTGACGGCTACACCTTC
TRBJ2-5	.	14	TRBV2	TRBD1	CASSEVKGAGTQYF	TGTGCCAGCAGTGAAGTTAAGGGGGCGGGGACCCAGTACTTC
TRBJ2-3	.	16	TRBV2	TRBD2	CASTPGSGGGTDTQYF	TGTGCCAGCACCCCGGGTAGCGGGGGTGGCACAGATACGCAGTATTTT
TRBJ2-4	.	14	TRBV2	TRBD1	CASADRDLKNIQYF	TGTGCCAGCGCCGACAGGGACCTCAAAAACATTCAGTACTTC
TRBJ1-1	.	15	TRBV27	TRBD1	CASSLLRTGQVEAFF	TGTGCCAGCAGTTTGTTGCGGACAGGACAAGTTGAAGCTTTCTTT
TRBJ2-1	.	18	TRBV19	TRBD2	CASSRGPAGGLNLNEQFF	TGTGCCAGTAGTAGGGGCCCAGCGGGAGGGCTTAATCTCAATGAGCAGTTCTTC
TRBJ1-2	once	13	TRBV19	TRBD1	CAVRDRAFYGYTF	TGTGCCGTCCGGGACAGGGCATTCTATGGCTACACCTTC
TRBJ1-5	.	16	TRBV19	TRBD1	CASSIGTGISNQPQHF	TGTGCCAGTAGTATTGGGACAGGGATTAGCAATCAGCCCCAGCATTTT
TRBJ2-1	.	14	TRBV25-1	TRBD1	CASKVGQVDNEQFF	TGTGCCAGCAAGGTGGGACAGGTGGACAATGAGCAGTTCTTC
TRBJ2-3	.	15	TRBV28	TRBD2	CASSLWTSYTDTQYF	TGTGCCAGCAGTTTATGGACTAGCTACACAGATACGCAGTATTTT
TRBJ1-2	.	18	TRBV7-9	TRBD1	CASTKAQPNSDRVGGYTF	TGTGCCAGCACCAAGGCCCAACCCAATTCCGACAGGGTGGGTGGCTACACCTTC
TRBJ1-6	few	13	TRBV30	TRBD1	CAWRGQRDSPLHF	TGTGCCTGGAGGGGACAGAGAGATTCACCCCTCCACTTT
TRBJ1-1	once	14	TRBV5-1	TRBD1	CASSYRQGYTEAFF	TGCGCCAGCAGTTATAGACAGGGGTACACTGAAGCTTTCTTT
TRBJ1-2	.	12	TRBV7-9	.	CASSLGEGGYTF	TGTGCCAGCAGCTTAGGGGAGGGTGGCTACACCTTC
TRBJ1-1	once	14	TRBV10-1	TRBD1	CASSESRGDSRAFF	TGCGCCAGCAGTGAGTCGAGGGGGGACAGCCGGGCTTTCTTT
TRBJ2-5	.	17	TRBV10-3	TRBD2	CAISRTSGAPLQETQYF	TGTGCCATCAGTAGGACTAGCGGGGCCCCTCTTCAAGAGACCCAGTACTTC
TRBJ2-2	.	11	TRBV20-1	.	CSAVYAGELFF	TGCAGTGCCGTTTATGCCGGGGAGCTGTTTTTT
TRBJ1-1	.	14	TRBV7-9	.	CASTQGLQNTEAFF	TGTGCCAGCACACAAGGACTGCAGAACACTGAAGCTTTCTTT
TRBJ1-3	.	19	TRBV14	.	CASSQGWRIRRGAGNTIYF	TGTGCCAGCAGCCAAGGTTGGCGGATACGAAGAGGAGCGGGAAACACCATATATTTT
TRBJ2-5	.	15	TRBV6-5	TRBD2	CASNLSGGVGETQYF	TGTGCCAGCAACCTTAGCGGGGGGGTAGGAGAGACCCAGTACTTC
TRBJ1-1	.	14	TRBV5-4	.	CASQNVIGGTEAFF	TGTGCCAGCCAGAACGTCATAGGGGGAACTGAAGCTTTCTTT
TRBJ2-1	.	14	TRBV10-2	.	CASSEDRPYNEQFF	TGCGCCAGCAGTGAAGACAGGCCCTACAATGAGCAGTTCTTC
TRBJ1-6	.	20	TRBV14	TRBD1	CASSVAPGQERVVWNSPLHF	TGTGCCAGCAGCGTAGCACCGGGACAGGAAAGGGTGGTATGGAATTCACCCCTCCACTTT
TRBJ2-3	once	15	TRBV4-1	.	CASSQDPTSRDTQYF	TGCGCCAGCAGCCAAGATCCCACTAGCAGGGATACGCAGTATTTT
TRBJ2-7	.	12	TRBV5-6	.	CASSPAGSEQYF	TGTGCCAGCAGTCCCGCCGGGTCCGAGCAGTACTTC
TRBJ2-5	.	14	TRBV7-9	.	CASSKGRGPETQYF	TGTGCCAGCAGCAAGGGGCGTGGGCCGGAGACCCAGTACTTC
TRBJ2-1	few	11	TRBV20-1	.	CSASPNNEQFF	TGCAGTGCTAGCCCTAATAATGAGCAGTTCTTC